This TCR beta chain was captured by sequencing in a study of OX40 agonist ivuxolimab in advanced cancers. Germline lookup yields CDR1 SNHLY and CDR2 FYNNEI. The CDR3 runs 15 residues. J lost 5 bases, V lost 6 bases, and 7 bases had no gene match. Clones were read by immunoSEQ multiplex PCR, and TCRdb kept only the in-frame ones, dropping some. The sample shows about 96,000 clones, about four fifths of them seen only once. The source was CD4+ or CD8+ T cells sorted from blood, collected in a trial of the OX40 agonist ivuxolimab. The TCR was taken from an adult with an advanced solid tumor such as melanoma, head and neck, liver or kidney cancer. The chain joins TRBV2 to TRBJ1-5; 10 bases agree with TRBD1. CDR3 sequence reads: CASRRDRGNYQPQHF. The CDR3 DNA reads as TGTGCCAGCAGGAGGGACAGGGGCAACTATCAGCCCCAGCATTTT.